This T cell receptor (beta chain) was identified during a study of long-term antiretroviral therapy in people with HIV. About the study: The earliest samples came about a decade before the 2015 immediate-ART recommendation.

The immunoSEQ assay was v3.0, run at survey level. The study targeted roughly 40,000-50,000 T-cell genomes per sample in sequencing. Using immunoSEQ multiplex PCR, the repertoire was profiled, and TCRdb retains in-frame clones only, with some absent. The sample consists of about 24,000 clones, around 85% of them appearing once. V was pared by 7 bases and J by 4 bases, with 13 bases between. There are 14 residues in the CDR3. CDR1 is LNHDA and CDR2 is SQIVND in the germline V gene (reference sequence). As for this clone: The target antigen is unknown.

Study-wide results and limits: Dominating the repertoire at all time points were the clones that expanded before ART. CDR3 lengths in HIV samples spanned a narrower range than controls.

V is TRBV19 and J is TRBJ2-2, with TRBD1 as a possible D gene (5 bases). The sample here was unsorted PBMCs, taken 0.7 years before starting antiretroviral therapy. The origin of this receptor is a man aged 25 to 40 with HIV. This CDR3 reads CASKLDTGTGELFF. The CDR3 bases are TGTGCCAGTAAATTGGACACGGGCACCGGGGAGCTGTTTTTT.